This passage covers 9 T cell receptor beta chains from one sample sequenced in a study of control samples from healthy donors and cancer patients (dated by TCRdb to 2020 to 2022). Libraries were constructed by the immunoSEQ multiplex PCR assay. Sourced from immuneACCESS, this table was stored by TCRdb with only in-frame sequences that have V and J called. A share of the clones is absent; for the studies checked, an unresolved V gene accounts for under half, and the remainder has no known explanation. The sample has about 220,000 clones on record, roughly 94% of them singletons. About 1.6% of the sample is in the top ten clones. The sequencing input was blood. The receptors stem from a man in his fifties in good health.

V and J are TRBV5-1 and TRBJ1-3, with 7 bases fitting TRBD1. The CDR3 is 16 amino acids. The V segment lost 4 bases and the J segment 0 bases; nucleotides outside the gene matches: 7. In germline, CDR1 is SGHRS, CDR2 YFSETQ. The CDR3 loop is CASSPGEGASGNTIYF. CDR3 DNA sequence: TGCGCCAGCAGCCCTGGAGAGGGGGCCTCTGGAAACACCATATATTTT.

DNA for the CDR3: TGTGCCAGCAACGACAGGGGGTCTGGAAACACCATATATTTT. It is translated as CASNDRGSGNTIYF. This rearrangement joins TRBV2 to TRBJ1-3; 9 bases agree with TRBD1. This CDR3 region has 14 residues. With V trimmed by 7 bases and J by 1 base, 2 bases remained unmatched. CDR1 and CDR2 (germline): SNHLY, FYNNEI.

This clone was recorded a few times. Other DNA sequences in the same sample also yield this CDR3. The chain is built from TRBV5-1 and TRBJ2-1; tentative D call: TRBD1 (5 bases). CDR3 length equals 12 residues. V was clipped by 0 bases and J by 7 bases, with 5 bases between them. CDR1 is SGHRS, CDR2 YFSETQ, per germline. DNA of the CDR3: TGCGCCAGCAGCTTGGAGGGGAATGAGCAGTTCTTC. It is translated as CASSLEGNEQFF. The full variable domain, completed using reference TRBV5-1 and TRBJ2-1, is KAGVTQTPRYLIKTRGQQVTLSCSPISGHRSVSWYQQTPGQGLQFLFEYFSETQRNKGNFPGRFSGRQFSNSRSEMNVSTLELGDSALYLCASSLEGNEQFFGPGTRLTVL.

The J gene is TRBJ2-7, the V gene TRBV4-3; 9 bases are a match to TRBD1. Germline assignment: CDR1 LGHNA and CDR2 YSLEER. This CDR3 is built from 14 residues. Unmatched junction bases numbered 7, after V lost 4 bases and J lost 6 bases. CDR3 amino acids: CASSLYRGQGEQYF. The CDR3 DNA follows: TGCGCCAGCAGCCTTTACAGGGGGCAAGGCGAGCAGTACTTC.

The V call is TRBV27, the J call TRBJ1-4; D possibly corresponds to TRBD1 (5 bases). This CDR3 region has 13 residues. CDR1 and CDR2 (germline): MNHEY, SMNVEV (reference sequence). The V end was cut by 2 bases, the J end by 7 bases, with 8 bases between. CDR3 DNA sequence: TGTGCCAGCAGTTTAGCGACAGTTGAAAAACTGTTTTTT. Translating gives CASSLATVEKLFF.

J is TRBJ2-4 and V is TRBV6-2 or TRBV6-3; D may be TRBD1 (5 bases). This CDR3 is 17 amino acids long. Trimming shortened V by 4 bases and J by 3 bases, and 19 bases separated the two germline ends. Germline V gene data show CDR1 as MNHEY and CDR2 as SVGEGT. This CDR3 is CASSLKFRDSDKNIQYF. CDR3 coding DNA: TGTGCCAGCAGTTTGAAGTTCAGGGATTCGGACAAAAACATTCAGTACTTC.

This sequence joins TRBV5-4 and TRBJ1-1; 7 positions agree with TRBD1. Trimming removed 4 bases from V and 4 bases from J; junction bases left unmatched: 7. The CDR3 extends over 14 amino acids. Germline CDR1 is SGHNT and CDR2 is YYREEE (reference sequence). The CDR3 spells CASSLGGAGTEAFF. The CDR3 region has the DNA TGTGCCAGCAGCCTAGGGGGCGCGGGCACTGAAGCTTTCTTT.

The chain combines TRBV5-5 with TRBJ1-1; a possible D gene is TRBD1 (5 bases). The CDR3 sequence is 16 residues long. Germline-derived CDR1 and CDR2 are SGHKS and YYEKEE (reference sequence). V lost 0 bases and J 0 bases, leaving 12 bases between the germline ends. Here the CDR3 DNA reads TGTGCCAGCAGCTTGGAGGGGCCTTTGATGAACACTGAAGCTTTCTTT. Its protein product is CASSLEGPLMNTEAFF.

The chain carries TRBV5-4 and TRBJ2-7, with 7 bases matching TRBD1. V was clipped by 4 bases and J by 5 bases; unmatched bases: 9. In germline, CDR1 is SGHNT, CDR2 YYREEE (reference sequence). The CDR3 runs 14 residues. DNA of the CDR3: TGTGCCAGCAGCCCTCGACAGGGATCCCACGAGCAGTACGTC. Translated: CASSPRQGSHEQYV.